This TCR beta chain was recorded in a study of T-cell reconstitution after alpha-beta-depleted transplantation in children. This clonotype showed up many times. Its specificity is unknown. Unique molecular identifiers tagged the TCRbeta library. TCRdb re-derived calls from the PCR reads in MiXCR, one entry per CDR3 protein. In the table there are around 190,000 distinct CDR3 sequences, 6.6% of which are singletons. Regarding the study as a whole: Several patients had high TCRbeta diversity at day 60; it came from surviving recipient T cells and thymic progenitors.

Germline loops: CDR1 MDHEN, CDR2 SYDVKM. This CDR3 is 17 amino acids long. J was trimmed by 3 bases and V by 6 bases; bases with no gene match: 16. This specimen consisted of PBMCs, obtained before TCRalphabeta/CD19-depleted stem cell transplant. The source of this sequence is a boy aged 2 to 9 with acute lymphoblastic leukemia, due to receive a stem cell transplant. The chain has TRBV28 and TRBJ2-7; 8 bases agree with TRBD2. CDR3 sequence reads: CASRLGRGASGFYEQYF. Here the CDR3 DNA reads TGTGCCAGCAGACTCGGGAGGGGAGCTAGCGGGTTCTACGAGCAGTACTTC. The whole variable domain, remainder taken from reference TRBV28 and TRBJ2-7, is DVKVTQSSRYLVKRTGEKVFLECVQDMDHENMFWYRQDPGLGLRLIYFSYDVKMKEKGDIPEGYSVSREKKERFSLILESASTNQTSMYLCASRLGRGASGFYEQYFGPGTRLTVT.